Below are 32 T cell receptor beta chains sequenced from a single sample in a study of OX40 agonist ivuxolimab in advanced cancers. Sequencing used immunoSEQ multiplex PCR; TCRdb keeps in-frame clones, though not all of them. The sample holds approximately 39,000 clones, about 89% seen once. The starting material was CD4+ or CD8+ T cells sorted from blood, obtained in a trial of the OX40 agonist ivuxolimab. Receptor source: an adult with an advanced solid tumor such as melanoma, head and neck, liver or kidney cancer.

The V call is TRBV10-3, the J call TRBJ2-2, with no clear D. Germline V gene sequence: CDR1 ENHRY, CDR2 SYGVKD. The CDR3 totals 15 residues. V was pared by 3 bases and J by 1 base, with 9 bases between. The CDR3 loop is CAISDMGQNTGELFF. The DNA for the CDR3 is TGTGCCATCAGTGATATGGGCCAGAACACCGGGGAGCTGTTTTTT.

The gene calls are TRBV10-3 and TRBJ2-7, with 9 bases matching TRBD1. The germline CDR1 and CDR2 sequences are ENHRY and SYGVKD. J gave up 5 bases and V 5 bases, and 10 bases lay outside the gene matches. CDR3 length: 15 residues. The CDR3 DNA is TGTGCCATCAGTAAACCGGACAGGGGATTACACGAGCAGTACTTC. Protein product: CAISKPDRGLHEQYF.

This clone was seen once. The chain has TRBV29-1 and TRBJ2-5, with D uncertain. Trimming cost V 7 bases and J 5 bases, with 8 bases left between them. From germline, CDR1 is SQVTM and CDR2 ANQGSEA. The CDR3 is made up of 10 amino acids. CDR3 in amino acids: CSGQWETQYF. CDR3 sequence (DNA): TGCAGCGGTCAGTGGGAGACCCAGTACTTC.

This chain joins TRBV4-1 and TRBJ1-5; D possibly corresponds to TRBD1 (5 bases). V was cut by 1 base and J by 1 base, with 17 bases left in between. This CDR3 spans 18 amino acids. The germline gives CDR1 MGHRA, CDR2 YSYEKL. In DNA form, the CDR3 reads TGCGCCAGCAGCCAAGCCTATGGGACCCTCGGGAGCAATCAGCCCCAGCATTTT. Residues: CASSQAYGTLGSNQPQHF.

V and J are TRBV27 and TRBJ2-2; 7 nucleotides align to TRBD1. V shed 4 bases, J shed 2 bases, and the junction held 7 bases outside the gene matches. The CDR3 spans 16 residues. Germline assignment: CDR1 MNHEY and CDR2 SMNVEV (reference sequence). The CDR3 loop reads CASSYGTVLNTGELFF. DNA for the CDR3: TGTGCCAGCAGTTATGGGACAGTCCTCAACACCGGGGAGCTGTTTTTT.

The chain combines TRBV19 with TRBJ2-2; TRBD1 might be the D (6 bases). The CDR3 has 15 amino acids. Germline V gene sequence: CDR1 LNHDA, CDR2 SQIVND (reference sequence). The V and J ends lost 6 bases and 6 bases respectively, with 17 bases between them. CDR3 DNA sequence: TGTGCCAGTAGCCTAGTACAGGGTTTATCCGGGGAGCTGTTTTTT. This gives the protein CASSLVQGLSGELFF.

This clone has only one observation. This chain links TRBV11-2 with TRBJ2-7, with D possibly matching TRBD2 (6 bases). Trimming pared 1 base from V and 0 bases from J, leaving 10 bases between. Germline assignment: CDR1 SGHAT and CDR2 FQNNGV. This CDR3 region has 15 residues. CDR3 protein: CASSLVPGGSYEQYF. The CDR3 DNA reads TGTGCCAGCAGCTTAGTTCCCGGGGGCTCCTACGAGCAGTACTTC.

The J gene is TRBJ2-5, the V gene TRBV30, with unresolved D. Germline values: CDR1 GTSNPN, CDR2 SVGIG (reference sequence). Trimming left V 0 bases short and J 2 bases short, with 10 bases between. The CDR3 sequence is 14 residues long. The CDR3 DNA follows: TGTGCCTGGAGTGTAATCTACGGACAAGAGACCCAGTACTTC. It specifies CAWSVIYGQETQYF.

This chain links TRBV4-3 with TRBJ1-5, with D unresolved. This CDR3 is 17 amino acids long. Germline lookup yields CDR1 LGHNA and CDR2 YSLEER. V was cut by 1 base and J by 6 bases, with 19 bases left in between. The chain's CDR3 is CASSQGLSIAGPQPQHF. The CDR3 DNA sequence: TGCGCCAGCAGCCAAGGCTTGAGTATTGCGGGCCCTCAGCCCCAGCATTTT.

The chain carries TRBV27 and TRBJ2-7; either TRBD1 or TRBD2 may supply D (5 bases each). CDR1 and CDR2 (germline): MNHEY, SMNVEV (reference sequence). CDR3 size: 13 residues. V lost 6 bases to trimming and J lost 7 bases, with 16 bases between them. CDR3 loop: CASRPGALREQYF. CDR3 nucleotide sequence: TGTGCCAGCAGACCCGGGGCCCTGAGGGAGCAGTACTTC.

The chain carries TRBV27 and TRBJ2-2; D call uncertain. Trimming pared 2 bases from V and 4 bases from J, leaving 17 bases between. Germline V gene lookup returns CDR1 MNHEY and CDR2 SMNVEV (reference sequence). This CDR3 region has 17 residues. This CDR3 is CASSLTHLLTLTGELFF. The CDR3 DNA follows: TGTGCCAGCAGTTTAACCCATTTATTGACCCTCACCGGGGAGCTGTTTTTT.

The chain uses TRBV4-3 and TRBJ1-2; D gene uncertain. Germline V CDR1 and CDR2: LGHNA, YSLEER. The length of the CDR3 is 15 residues. V shed 4 bases and J shed 2 bases, with 14 bases lying between them. CDR3 bases: TGCGCCAGCAGCCCGGGAGAGGGTCCCAACTATGGCTACACCTTC. Protein: CASSPGEGPNYGYTF.

The V and J genes are TRBV19 and TRBJ1-1, with D uncertain. This CDR3 is 14 amino acids long. V lost 0 bases and J 2 bases, leaving 7 bases between the germline ends. CDR1 is LNHDA and CDR2 is SQIVND in the germline V gene (reference sequence). DNA for the CDR3: TGTGCCAGTAGTATAGATCAGTCTAACACTGAAGCTTTCTTT. Translating it yields CASSIDQSNTEAFF.

In the case of this clone: Other DNA sequences within the sample encode an identical CDR3. The V call is TRBV27, the J call TRBJ1-1, with no clear D. This CDR3 is built from 13 residues. From germline, CDR1 is MNHEY and CDR2 SMNVEV (reference sequence). V was shortened by 3 bases and J by 0 bases, with 5 bases between the two germline ends. CDR3 residues: CASSFSLNTEAFF. The CDR3 nucleotides are TGTGCCAGCAGTTTTAGTCTGAACACTGAAGCTTTCTTT.

The gene calls are TRBV5-6 and TRBJ1-3; D gene ambiguous. The germline V gene encodes CDR1 SGHDT and CDR2 YYEEEE. The V end lost 0 bases, the J end lost 4 bases, and 14 bases lay between the germline ends. CDR3 length: 16 amino acids. As DNA, the CDR3 is TGTGCCAGCAGCTTGGGTTGGTCCTCGGGCGGAAACACCATATATTTT. It specifies CASSLGWSSGGNTIYF.

This chain uses TRBV11-2 with TRBJ2-7; D gene unclear. V was trimmed by 7 bases and J by 6 bases, leaving 13 bases between them. The CDR3 sequence is 12 residues long. Germline CDR1 is SGHAT and CDR2 is FQNNGV. The CDR3 sequence: CASTDSWGEQYF. CDR3 bases: TGTGCCAGCACCGATAGCTGGGGCGAGCAGTACTTC.

This clone occurred once. V gene TRBV6-5 combines with J gene TRBJ1-1, with D perhaps matching TRBD1 (6 bases). The CDR3 runs 13 residues. CDR1 MNHEY and CDR2 SVGAGI come from the germline V gene. Between the trimmed V and J ends, which lost 6 bases and 6 bases, there was a span of 14 bases. This CDR3 reads CASSPSDRPEAFF. The CDR3 region has the DNA TGTGCCAGCAGCCCCTCGGACAGACCTGAAGCTTTCTTT.

This CDR3 is CASSLDSLGGDGTNTEAFF. The DNA of the CDR3 is TGTGCCAGCAGCTTAGACTCCTTGGGGGGGGACGGCACGAACACTGAAGCTTTCTTT. The chain has TRBV11-2 and TRBJ1-1, with D perhaps matching TRBD1 (5 bases). Germline loops: CDR1 SGHAT, CDR2 FQNNGV. The germline V and J ends were trimmed by 0 bases and 1 base, with 21 bases remaining between them. The CDR3 runs 19 residues.

V usage is TRBV11-1 and J usage is TRBJ2-7, with a weak D call TRBD1 (6 bases). CDR1 is SGHAT and CDR2 is FQDESV in the germline V gene (reference sequence). The CDR3 is 14 amino acids. Trimming removed 1 base at V and 0 bases at J, with 7 bases between. This chain's CDR3 is CASSLGDNSYEQYF. CDR3 sequence (DNA): TGTGCCAGCAGCTTAGGGGACAACTCCTACGAGCAGTACTTC.

The gene calls are TRBV11-2 and TRBJ2-2, with D possibly matching TRBD1 (6 bases). Trimming removed 5 bases at V and 6 bases at J, with 22 bases between. CDR1 is SGHAT, CDR2 FQNNGV, per germline. The CDR3 consists of 17 residues. CDR3 coding DNA: TGTGCCAGCAGCCCCTATCCTAGGGGGAGCCACCCCGGGGAGCTGTTTTTT. This sequence encodes CASSPYPRGSHPGELFF.

The chain is built from TRBV28 and TRBJ1-1; 8 nucleotides agree with TRBD1. V gave up 2 bases and J gave up 3 bases; unmatched junction bases: 2. The CDR3 is 14 residues long. Germline values: CDR1 MDHEN, CDR2 SYDVKM. CDR3 sequence reads: CASSLRQGYTEAFF. The CDR3 DNA reads TGTGCCAGCAGTTTACGACAGGGGTACACTGAAGCTTTCTTT.

Within the sample, this clone is medium-sized. J is TRBJ1-1 and V is TRBV7-2; D ambiguous. Germline V lookup: CDR1 SGHTA, CDR2 FQGNSA. The CDR3 has 14 amino acids. Trimming stripped 1 base from V and 6 bases from J, with 12 bases between. The CDR3 nucleotides are TGTGCCAGCAGCTTAGTTCTTTTGGACGCTGAAGCTTTCTTT. Its protein product is CASSLVLLDAEAFF.

The chain carries TRBV4-1 and TRBJ2-2; perhaps TRBD1 as D (5 bases). V dropped 7 bases and J dropped 5 bases, with 8 bases sitting between them. The germline V gene has CDR1 MGHRA and CDR2 YSYEKL. The CDR3 sequence is 12 residues long. The CDR3 reads CASTSGTGELFF. DNA of the CDR3: TGCGCCAGCACTTCAGGGACCGGGGAGCTGTTTTTT.

V gene TRBV7-2 combines with J gene TRBJ1-3, with 7 bases fitting TRBD1. Germline lookup yields CDR1 SGHTA and CDR2 FQGNSA. There are 16 residues in the CDR3. Germline trimming cut 5 bases from V and 0 bases from J; bases unmatched to any gene: 7. The CDR3 DNA is TGTGCCAGCAGCGAATACCGGGACAGCTCTGGAAACACCATATATTTT. It is translated as CASSEYRDSSGNTIYF.

The chain combines TRBV7-9 with TRBJ2-7; perhaps TRBD1 as D (6 bases). The CDR3 runs to 13 residues. Trimming removed 4 bases at V and 4 bases at J, with 11 bases between. The germline V gene has CDR1 SEHNR and CDR2 FQNEAQ (reference sequence). CDR3 in amino acids: CASSSVGAYEQYF. CDR3 nucleotides: TGTGCCAGCAGCTCCGTGGGGGCGTACGAGCAGTACTTC.

On this clone itself: Additional DNA sequences in this sample encode the identical CDR3. V gene TRBV11-2 combines with J gene TRBJ2-7; D unclear. V lost 4 bases to trimming and J lost 3 bases, with 1 base between them. CDR3 size: 10 residues. Germline V lookup: CDR1 SGHAT, CDR2 FQNNGV. For the CDR3, the DNA is TGTGCCAGCAGCTACTACGAGCAGTACTTC. It encodes CASSYYEQYF.

The chain recombines TRBV6-6 with TRBJ2-4; TRBD1 matches at 7 bases. Per germline, CDR1 MNHNY and CDR2 SVGAGI (reference sequence). With V trimmed by 0 bases and J by 13 bases, 9 bases remained unmatched. This CDR3 comprises 14 residues. For the CDR3, the DNA is TGTGCCAGCAGTTACTCGGAAGACAGGGCAGGCCAGTACTTC. As protein: CASSYSEDRAGQYF.

The gene calls are TRBV29-1 and TRBJ1-2, with D unresolved. There are 13 residues in the CDR3. V was cut by 2 bases and J by 0 bases, with 7 bases left in between. CDR1 and CDR2 from the germline V gene are SQVTM and ANQGSEA. CDR3 amino acids: CSVERVTNYGYTF. The CDR3 nucleotides read TGCAGCGTTGAAAGGGTTACTAACTATGGCTACACCTTC.

The J gene is TRBJ2-7, the V gene TRBV19; D is undetermined. The CDR3 totals 16 residues. The V gene lost 1 base and the J gene lost 0 bases, with 13 bases spanning the gap. Germline V gene data show CDR1 as LNHDA and CDR2 as SQIVND (reference sequence). The CDR3 DNA follows: TGTGCCAGTAGTATAGGGTGGCCGACTTCCTCCTACGAGCAGTACTTC. It encodes CASSIGWPTSSYEQYF.

The genes are TRBV4-3 and TRBJ2-2, with D maybe TRBD2 (7 bases). Deletions cut 1 base from V and 4 bases from J, with 16 bases between. CDR3 length equals 17 residues. Germline CDR1 is LGHNA and CDR2 is YSLEER. The CDR3 bases are TGCGCCAGCAGCCAAGCGCCCGGGGGGCTTGGCACCGGGGAGCTGTTTTTT. Protein product: CASSQAPGGLGTGELFF.

V gene TRBV19 combines with J gene TRBJ2-7, with D maybe TRBD1 (6 bases). The V end was cut by 5 bases, the J end by 6 bases, with 20 bases between. The germline gives CDR1 LNHDA, CDR2 SQIVND (reference sequence). The CDR3 is 15 amino acids. Here the CDR3 reads CASSWTEGKDSEQYF. CDR3 nucleotides: TGTGCCAGTAGTTGGACAGAGGGGAAGGACAGCGAGCAGTACTTC.

This clone showed up just a few times. The V call is TRBV27, the J call TRBJ1-6; TRBD1 might be the D (6 bases). Germline CDR1 reads MNHEY; CDR2 reads SMNVEV (reference sequence). The CDR3 spans 12 residues. The V gene lost 6 bases and the J gene lost 15 bases, with 15 bases spanning the gap. The DNA for the CDR3 is TGTGCCAGCAGCTCGGGTGGGACAAACCTCCACTTT. The encoded protein is CASSSGGTNLHF.